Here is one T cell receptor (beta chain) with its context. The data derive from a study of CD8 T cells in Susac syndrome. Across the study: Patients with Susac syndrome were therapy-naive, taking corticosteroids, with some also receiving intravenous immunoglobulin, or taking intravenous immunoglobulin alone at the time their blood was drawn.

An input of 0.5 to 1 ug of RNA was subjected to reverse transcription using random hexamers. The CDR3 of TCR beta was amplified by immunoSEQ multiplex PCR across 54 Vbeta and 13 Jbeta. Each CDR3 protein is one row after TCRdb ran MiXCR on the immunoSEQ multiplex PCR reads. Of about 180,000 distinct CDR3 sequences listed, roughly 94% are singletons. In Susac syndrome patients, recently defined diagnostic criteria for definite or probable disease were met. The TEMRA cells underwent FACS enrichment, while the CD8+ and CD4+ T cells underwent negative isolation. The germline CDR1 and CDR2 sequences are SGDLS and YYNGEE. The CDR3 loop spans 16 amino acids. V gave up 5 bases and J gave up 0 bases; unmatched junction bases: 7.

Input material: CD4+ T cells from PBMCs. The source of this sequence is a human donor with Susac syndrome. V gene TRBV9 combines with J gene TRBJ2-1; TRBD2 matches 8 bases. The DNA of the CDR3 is TGTGCCAGCAGTATTACCGGGACTAGCTCCTACAATGAGCAGTTCTTC. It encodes CASSITGTSSYNEQFF.